This T cell receptor beta chain was captured in a study of cytomegalovirus exposure and HLA in healthy donors. The PCR used 60 Vbeta and 13 Jbeta primers. Assay used: immunoSEQ multiplex PCR; TCRdb lists only in-frame clones, some missing. Found here are fewer than 200,000 clones, around four fifths of them singletons; the top ten hold more than 0.9%. This clone has more than one count but fewer than ten. Between the trimmed V and J ends, which lost 1 base and 6 bases, there was a span of 13 bases. This CDR3 comprises 15 residues. Germline V gene data show CDR1 as PRHDT and CDR2 as FYEKMQ (reference sequence).

The chain carries TRBV13 and TRBJ2-1, with a weak D call TRBD1 (7 bases). The receptor was isolated from a girl aged 2 to 10 in good health and CMV-seropositive. The specimen sequenced was PBMCs. The CDR3 DNA reads TGTGCCAGCAGCTTAGCCCAGGGGGGATTCAATGAGCAGTTCTTC. This gives the protein CASSLAQGGFNEQFF. Drawing the rest from reference TRBV13 and TRBJ2-1, the complete variable domain is AAGVIQSPRHLIKEKRETATLKCYPIPRHDTVYWYQQGPGQDPQFLISFYEKMQSDKGSIPDRFSAQQFSDYHSELNMSSLELGDSALYFCASSLAQGGFNEQFFGPGTRLTVL.